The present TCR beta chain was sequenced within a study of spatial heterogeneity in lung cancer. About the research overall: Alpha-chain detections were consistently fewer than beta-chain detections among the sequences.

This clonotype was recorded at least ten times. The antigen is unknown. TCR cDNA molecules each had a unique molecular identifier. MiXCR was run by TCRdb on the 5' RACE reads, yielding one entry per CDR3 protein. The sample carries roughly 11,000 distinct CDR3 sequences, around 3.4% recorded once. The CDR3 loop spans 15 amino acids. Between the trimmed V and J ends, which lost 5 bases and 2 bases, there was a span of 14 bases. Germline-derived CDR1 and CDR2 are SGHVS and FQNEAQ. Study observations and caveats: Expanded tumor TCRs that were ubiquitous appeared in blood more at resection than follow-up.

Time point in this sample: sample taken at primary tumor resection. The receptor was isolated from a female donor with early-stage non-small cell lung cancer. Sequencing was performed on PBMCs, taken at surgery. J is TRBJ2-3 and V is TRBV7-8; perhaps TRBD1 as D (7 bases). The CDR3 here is CASSAGTVHTDTQYF. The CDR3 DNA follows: TGTGCCAGCAGCGCGGGGACAGTGCACACAGATACGCAGTATTTT.